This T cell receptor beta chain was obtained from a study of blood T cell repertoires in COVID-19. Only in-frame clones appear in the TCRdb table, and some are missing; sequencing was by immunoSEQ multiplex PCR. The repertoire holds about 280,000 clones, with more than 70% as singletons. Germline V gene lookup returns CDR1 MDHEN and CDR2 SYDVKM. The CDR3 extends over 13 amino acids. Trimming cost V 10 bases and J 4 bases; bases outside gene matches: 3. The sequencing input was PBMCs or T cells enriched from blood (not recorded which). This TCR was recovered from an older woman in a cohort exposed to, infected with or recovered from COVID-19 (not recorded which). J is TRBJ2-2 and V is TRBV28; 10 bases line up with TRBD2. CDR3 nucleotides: TGTGCCACCTTAGCGGGAGGCACCGGGGAGCTGTTTTTT. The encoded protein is CATLAGGTGELFF.